This is a list of T cell receptor beta chains from one sample in a study of shared T cell receptors in the human thymus. Assay: immunoSEQ multiplex PCR; the TCRdb copy retains only in-frame clones and omits some. The sample lists roughly 700,000 clones; over 75% were seen once. These data also formed part of another study, on human thymus T cells.

Specimen: thymocytes. All receptors come from a boy under two years old with a congenital heart defect. The CDR3 runs from the conserved cysteine through the conserved F or W. Clone sizes are given selectively: once, few, many, or a class where the clone is expanded.

-	TRBV28	TRBJ2-7	CAGAGTGNPYEQYF
once	TRBV5-1	TRBJ2-7	CASSLGVGLGVGEQYF
-	TRBV6-5	TRBJ1-4	CASSFSTGGNEKLFF
-	TRBV29-1	TRBJ1-1	CSVENRGNTEAFF
few	TRBV29-1	TRBJ2-2	CSVHGRASGELFF
few	TRBV7-2	TRBJ2-1	CASSLGGTWSSYNEQFF
-	TRBV7-2	TRBJ2-7	CASSFRTGDREQYF
once	TRBV27	TRBJ2-6	CASSLSSTLSGANVLTF
-	TRBV27	TRBJ2-2	CASTDSNTGELFF
-	TRBV4-1	TRBJ2-7	CASSHGTPYEQYF
-	TRBV5-1	TRBJ2-3	CASSLIVGTGAWITDTQYF
-	TRBV6-5	TRBJ2-7	CASSSTIRDEQYF
-	TRBV18	TRBJ2-5	CASSPTASGSRAETQYF
-	TRBV5-4	TRBJ1-3	CASSLGLFSGNTIYF
-	TRBV12-5	TRBJ2-7	CASGLVQGSLLYEQYF
-	TRBV4-3	TRBJ2-7	CASSQGVGGAGGYEQYF
once	TRBV9	-	CASSAGAGGPGSYEQYF
-	TRBV7-9	TRBJ2-1	CASSLSYSTYNEQFF
once	TRBV5-1	TRBJ1-2	CASSQCRGGGFCNYGYTF
-	TRBV14	TRBJ2-3	CASSQVQELTDTQYF
-	TRBV5-4	TRBJ2-1	CASSFEARSDEQFF
-	TRBV6-6	TRBJ2-2	CASSYRGLPEELFF
-	TRBV15	TRBJ2-3	CATSRDPPQVADTQYF
-	TRBV19	TRBJ1-6	CASSTSTGKFDNSPLHF
few	TRBV7-3	TRBJ2-1	CASSFTSGPPPYNEQFF
-	TRBV28	TRBJ1-3	CASSPLDGNTIYF
-	TRBV18	TRBJ2-7	CASSEGYQYEQYF
few	TRBV20-1	TRBJ1-1	CSFHRDTEAFF
-	TRBV28	TRBJ2-2	CASSQTPGANTGELFF
once	TRBV7-9	TRBJ1-2	CASSSRTGRYGYTF
-	TRBV7-8	TRBJ1-2	CASSLGTDYGYTF
-	TRBV11-3	TRBJ2-5	CASSLMPGTQYF
-	TRBV27	TRBJ2-7	CASSPIGLAGELIYEQYF
once	TRBV13	TRBJ2-3	CASSLRLAGRRQWNWGSDTQYF
-	TRBV29-1	TRBJ2-3	CSALNLAGGPLADTQYF
-	TRBV19	TRBJ2-7	CASSPGTLSYEQYF
once	TRBV6-5	TRBJ2-7	CASSSKGGLAGNEQYF
-	TRBV2	TRBJ2-1	CASSVGLAGPEQFF
-	TRBV16	TRBJ1-2	CASSQSRGDYTF
-	TRBV18	TRBJ2-5	CASSPEPPGLAGGPGETQYF
-	TRBV27	TRBJ2-7	CASSPSEAPYEQYF